This T cell receptor (beta chain) was identified in a study of CD8 T cells in Susac syndrome. V was trimmed by 5 bases and J by 7 bases, leaving 9 bases between them. There are 10 residues in the CDR3. From germline, CDR1 is DFQATT and CDR2 SNEGSKA (reference sequence). Random hexamers primed reverse transcription of about 0.5 to 1 ug RNA. Each CDR3 protein gets one entry after TCRdb re-called the immunoSEQ multiplex PCR reads with MiXCR. This sample carries around 150,000 distinct CDR3 sequences, approximately 95% of them seen once, and the ten largest clones take more than 0.11%. TEMRA cells underwent FACS enrichment and CD8+ and CD4+ T cells underwent negative isolation.

Material: CD4+ T cells from PBMCs. The receptor comes from a human donor with Susac syndrome. The chain joins TRBV20-1 to TRBJ2-7; D gene unclear. CDR3: CSAAQKEQYF. DNA for the CDR3: TGCAGTGCTGCGCAGAAAGAGCAGTACTTC.